Listed below are T cell receptor beta chains from one sample, sequenced in a study of CD8 T cells in Susac syndrome. One entry per CDR3 protein results from TCRdb running MiXCR on the immunoSEQ multiplex PCR reads. The data hold around 59,000 distinct CDR3 sequences, with about 92% observed a single time. The sequencing input was CD8+ T cells from PBMCs. Receptors originate from a human donor in good health. CDR3s leave out the opening cysteine and the closing phenylalanine or tryptophan. A D gene is named only where the DNA matches it firmly.

d_gene | j_gene | v_gene | CDR3aa
NA | TRBJ2-7 | TRBV4-1 | ASSQGGGREQY
TRBD1 | TRBJ1-4 | TRBV12-3/TRBV12-4 | ASSLGQGADGEKLF
NA | TRBJ2-7 | TRBV28 | ASSFTARAAVAYEQY
NA | TRBJ2-2 | TRBV30 | AWSDRGGTGELF
TRBD1 | TRBJ2-1 | TRBV13 | ASSSDRGSREQF
NA | TRBJ1-1 | TRBV7-9 | ASSLFSGRHTEAF
NA | TRBJ2-1 | TRBV7-9 | ASSLTPPNEQF
TRBD1 | TRBJ1-2 | TRBV6-5 | ASSSGGKLMYYGYT
NA | TRBJ2-5 | TRBV3-1 | ASSVGTEQETQY
NA | TRBJ2-7 | TRBV12-3/TRBV12-4 | ASSLGRRVIRGTYEQY
NA | TRBJ2-7 | TRBV29-1 | SVRDEAYEQY
TRBD1 | TRBJ2-1 | TRBV19 | ASSTGQGADEQF
NA | TRBJ2-3 | TRBV6-2/TRBV6-3 | ASSRLADTQY
NA | TRBJ1-2 | TRBV6-5 | ASSYIGSYGYT
NA | TRBJ2-7 | TRBV12-3/TRBV12-4 | ASSLAHGYEQY
NA | TRBJ2-2 | TRBV9 | ASSVGTAAELF
TRBD1 | TRBJ1-6 | TRBV12-3/TRBV12-4 | ASRLGQGNSPLH
NA | TRBJ2-7 | TRBV20-1 | SASSVQGAYEQY
TRBD2 | TRBJ2-5 | TRBV12-3/TRBV12-4 | ASTPGGETQY
NA | TRBJ1-1 | TRBV27 | ASSLSPQYTEAF
NA | TRBJ1-1 | TRBV13 | ASSLAQLNTEAF
NA | TRBJ2-1 | TRBV5-1 | ASSKTGGLAGGPYNEQF
NA | TRBJ1-5 | TRBV10-3 | AISESVWGINQPQH
TRBD1 | TRBJ2-3 | TRBV6-2/TRBV6-3 | ASTSATGKRDTQY
NA | TRBJ2-1 | TRBV24-1 | ATSDPLEGGSSYNEQF
NA | TRBJ2-4 | TRBV12-3/TRBV12-4 | ASSLVGEYKNIQY
NA | TRBJ1-1 | TRBV29-1 | SVVRGLNTEAF
NA | TRBJ1-2 | TRBV3-1 | ASSHKPLDYGYT
TRBD2 | TRBJ2-3 | TRBV9 | ASSANPGLAGVNTQY
NA | TRBJ2-7 | TRBV9 | ASSVATGYEQY
NA | TRBJ1-2 | TRBV9 | ASSVEQSYGYT
NA | TRBJ1-2 | TRBV5-5 | ASSLVEAGPVTDGYT
NA | TRBJ2-5 | TRBV9 | ASSGDPGDQKETQY
NA | TRBJ2-7 | TRBV30 | AWSVNYRSGLPHEQY
NA | TRBJ2-7 | TRBV19 | ASSIARDPIYEQY
NA | TRBJ2-1 | TRBV5-1 | ASGLSYNEQF
NA | TRBJ1-5 | TRBV19 | ATLDRYSNQPQH
NA | TRBJ2-3 | TRBV12-3/TRBV12-4 | ASSLAGASTDTQY
NA | TRBJ2-7 | TRBV12-3/TRBV12-4 | ASSFSGVPYEQY